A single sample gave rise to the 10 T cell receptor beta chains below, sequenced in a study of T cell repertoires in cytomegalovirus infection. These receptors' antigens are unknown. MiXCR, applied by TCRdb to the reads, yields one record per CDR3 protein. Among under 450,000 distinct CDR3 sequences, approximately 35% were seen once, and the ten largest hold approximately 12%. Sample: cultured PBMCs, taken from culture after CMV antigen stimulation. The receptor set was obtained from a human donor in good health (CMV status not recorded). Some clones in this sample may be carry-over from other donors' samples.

In DNA, the CDR3 is TGTGCCAGCGGGGTTGTGGGCACTGAAGCTTTCTTT. Translated, it gives CASGVVGTEAFF. The chain joins TRBV6-1 to TRBJ1-1; D gene ambiguous. The CDR3 length is 12 residues. Trimming cost V 8 bases and J 4 bases, with 11 bases left between them. The germline V gene encodes CDR1 MNHNS and CDR2 SASEGT.

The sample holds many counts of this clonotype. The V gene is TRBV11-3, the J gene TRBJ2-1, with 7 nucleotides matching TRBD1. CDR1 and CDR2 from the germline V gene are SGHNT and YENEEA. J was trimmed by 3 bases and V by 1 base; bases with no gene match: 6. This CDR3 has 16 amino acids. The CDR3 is CASSLVFQGVYNEQFF. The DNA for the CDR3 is TGTGCCAGCAGCTTAGTTTTCCAGGGGGTCTACAATGAGCAGTTCTTC.

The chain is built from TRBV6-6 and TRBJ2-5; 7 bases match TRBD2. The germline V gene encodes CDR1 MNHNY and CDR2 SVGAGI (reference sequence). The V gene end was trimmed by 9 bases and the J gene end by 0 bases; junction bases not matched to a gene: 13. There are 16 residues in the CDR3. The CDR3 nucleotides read TGTGCCAGTGGGGGGGGGGGTGGCCAATACCAAGAGACCCAGTACTTC. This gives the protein CASGGGGGQYQETQYF.

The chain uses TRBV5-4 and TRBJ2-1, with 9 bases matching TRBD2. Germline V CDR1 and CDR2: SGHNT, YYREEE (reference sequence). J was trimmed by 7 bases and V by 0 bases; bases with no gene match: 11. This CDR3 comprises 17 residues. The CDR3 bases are TGTGCCAGCAGCTTGGCCCTTGAAGGTAGCGGGAGAAATGAGCAGTTCTTC. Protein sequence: CASSLALEGSGRNEQFF.

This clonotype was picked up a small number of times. CDR3 bases: TGTGCCAGCAGTTTCAGGGAAATTTCATACAATGAGCAGTTCTTC. Encoded protein: CASSFREISYNEQFF. The rearrangement uses TRBV28 and TRBJ2-1; weak D call: TRBD1 (5 bases). Trimming took off 3 bases at V and 4 bases at J, with 13 bases between the two ends. This CDR3 is 15 amino acids long. Germline-derived CDR1 and CDR2 are MDHEN and SYDVKM.

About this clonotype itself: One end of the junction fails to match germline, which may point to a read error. CDR3 DNA sequence: TGTGCCAGCACTCACGGACAGTCCTATAATGAGCAGTTCTTC. Amino acids: CASTHGQSYNEQFF. The chain links TRBV27 to TRBJ2-1, with D possibly TRBD1 on 6 matching bases. CDR3 length: 14 amino acids. The germline gives CDR1 MNHEY, CDR2 SMNVEV (reference sequence).

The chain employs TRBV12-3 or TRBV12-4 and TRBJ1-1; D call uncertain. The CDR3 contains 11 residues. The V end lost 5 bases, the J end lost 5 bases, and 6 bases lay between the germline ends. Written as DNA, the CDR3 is TGTGCCAGCAGTAGTAAAACTGAAGCTTTCTTT. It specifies CASSSKTEAFF.

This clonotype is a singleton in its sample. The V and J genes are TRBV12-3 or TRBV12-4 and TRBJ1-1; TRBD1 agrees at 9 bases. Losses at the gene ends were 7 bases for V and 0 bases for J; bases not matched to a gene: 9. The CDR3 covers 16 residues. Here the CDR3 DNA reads TGTGCCAGCATCCCGGGACAGGGAACCGTGAACACTGAAGCTTTCTTT. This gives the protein CASIPGQGTVNTEAFF.

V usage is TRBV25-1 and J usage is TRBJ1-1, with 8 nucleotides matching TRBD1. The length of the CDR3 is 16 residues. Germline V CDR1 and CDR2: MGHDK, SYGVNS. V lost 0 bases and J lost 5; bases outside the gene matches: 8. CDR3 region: CASSEYGQGGGTEAFF. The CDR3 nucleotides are TGTGCCAGCAGTGAATATGGACAGGGAGGAGGTACTGAAGCTTTCTTT.

The CDR3 region is CASSVSRFNEQFF. Written as DNA, the CDR3 is TGTGCCAGCAGCGTATCTAGATTCAATGAGCAGTTCTTC. The chain recombines TRBV9 with TRBJ2-1; D gene ambiguous. The CDR3 is 13 amino acids. CDR1 and CDR2 (germline): SGDLS, YYNGEE. V was pared by 1 base and J by 6 bases, with 8 bases between.